The sequence of this T cell receptor beta chain was determined in a study of Ad26.COV2.S vaccination and SARS-CoV-2 variants. Study at large: Of the COV1001 trial arms, the Ad26.COV2.S arm included the donor. Ad26.COV2.S, an intramuscular injection, was given once or twice 56 days apart. Study results and caveats: Overall T cell responses may have been underestimated by the analyses of TCR breadth and depth. Recipients given vaccine exceeded placebo recipients in spike-specific TCR breadth.

Sequencing was performed with immunoSEQ multiplex PCR; in TCRdb, only in-frame clones are kept and a portion is missing. The profile shows 410,000 or so clones, about nine tenths of them singletons. This clone showed up just once. Its antigen is still unknown. Trimming removed 6 bases from V and 3 bases from J; junction bases left unmatched: 4. The germline V gene has CDR1 SNHLY and CDR2 FYNNEI. This CDR3 is built from 14 residues. This sample's treatment: 15 to 20 received Ad26.COV2.S at low or high dose, single or two shots; about 5 received placebo; per-sample allocation not given. Each sample was drawn 63 days after the first injection (of vaccine or placebo).

The genes are TRBV2 and TRBJ1-4, with 7 bases matching TRBD1. The clonotype was recovered from a person between 18 and 59 years old who received the Ad26.COV2.S COVID-19 vaccine or a placebo. Sequencing was performed on peripheral blood, taken in a trial of Ad26.COV2.S vaccine versus placebo. The CDR3 region is CASRGTAPNEKLFF. The CDR3 bases are TGTGCCAGCAGGGGGACAGCTCCTAATGAAAAACTGTTTTTT.